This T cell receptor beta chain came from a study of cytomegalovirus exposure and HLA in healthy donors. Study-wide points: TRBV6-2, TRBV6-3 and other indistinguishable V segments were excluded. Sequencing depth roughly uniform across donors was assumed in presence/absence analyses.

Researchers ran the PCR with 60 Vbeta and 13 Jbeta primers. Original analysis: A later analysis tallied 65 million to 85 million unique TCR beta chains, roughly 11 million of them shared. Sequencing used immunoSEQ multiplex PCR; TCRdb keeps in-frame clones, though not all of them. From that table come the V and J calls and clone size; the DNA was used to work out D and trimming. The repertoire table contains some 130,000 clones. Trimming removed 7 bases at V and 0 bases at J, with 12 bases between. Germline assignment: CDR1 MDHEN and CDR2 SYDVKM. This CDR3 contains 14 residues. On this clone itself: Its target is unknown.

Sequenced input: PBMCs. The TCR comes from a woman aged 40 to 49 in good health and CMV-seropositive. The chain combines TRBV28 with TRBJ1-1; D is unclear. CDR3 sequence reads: CASTRGQVNTEAFF. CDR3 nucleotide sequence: TGTGCCAGCACCCGTGGGCAAGTGAACACTGAAGCTTTCTTT.